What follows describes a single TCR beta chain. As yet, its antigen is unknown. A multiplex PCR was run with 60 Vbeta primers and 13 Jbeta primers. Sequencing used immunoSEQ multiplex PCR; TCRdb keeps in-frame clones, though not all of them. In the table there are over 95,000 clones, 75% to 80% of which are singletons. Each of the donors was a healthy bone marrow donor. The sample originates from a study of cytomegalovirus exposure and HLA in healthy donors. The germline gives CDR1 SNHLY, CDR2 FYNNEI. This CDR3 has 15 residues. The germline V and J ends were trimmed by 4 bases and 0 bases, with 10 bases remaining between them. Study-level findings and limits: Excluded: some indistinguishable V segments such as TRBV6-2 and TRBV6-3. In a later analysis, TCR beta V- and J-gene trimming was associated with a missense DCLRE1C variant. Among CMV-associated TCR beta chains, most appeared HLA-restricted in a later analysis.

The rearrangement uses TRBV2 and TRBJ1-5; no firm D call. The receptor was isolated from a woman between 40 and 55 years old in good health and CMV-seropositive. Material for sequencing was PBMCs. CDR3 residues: CASSAEGHSNQPQHF. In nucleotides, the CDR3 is TGTGCCAGCAGTGCAGAGGGCCATAGCAATCAGCCCCAGCATTTT.